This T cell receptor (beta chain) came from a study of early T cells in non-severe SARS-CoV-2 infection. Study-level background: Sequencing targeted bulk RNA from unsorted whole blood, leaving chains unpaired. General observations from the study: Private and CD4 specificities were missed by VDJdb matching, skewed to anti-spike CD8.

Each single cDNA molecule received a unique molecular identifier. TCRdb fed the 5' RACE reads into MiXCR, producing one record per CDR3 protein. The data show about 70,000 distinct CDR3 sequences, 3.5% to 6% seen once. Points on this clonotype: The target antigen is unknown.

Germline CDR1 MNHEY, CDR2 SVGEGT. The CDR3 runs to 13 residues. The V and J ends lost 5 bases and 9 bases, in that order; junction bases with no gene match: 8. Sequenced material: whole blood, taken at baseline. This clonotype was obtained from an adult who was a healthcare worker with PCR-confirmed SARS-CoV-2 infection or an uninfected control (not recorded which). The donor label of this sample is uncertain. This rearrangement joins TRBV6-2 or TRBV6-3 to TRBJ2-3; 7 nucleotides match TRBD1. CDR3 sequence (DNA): TGTGCCAGCAGTCCCGGGACAGTCTCAACGCAGTATTTT. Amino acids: CASSPGTVSTQYF.